The 17 T cell receptor beta chains reported below all come from one sample, sequenced in a study of OX40 agonist ivuxolimab in advanced cancers. Assay used: immunoSEQ multiplex PCR; TCRdb lists only in-frame clones, some missing. The data show roughly 51,000 clones, with around 90% seen just once and 8.5% to 14% held by the top ten. The sample in question was CD4+ or CD8+ T cells sorted from blood, obtained in a trial of the OX40 agonist ivuxolimab. Receptors were obtained from an adult with an advanced solid tumor such as melanoma, head and neck, liver or kidney cancer.

V is TRBV28 and J is TRBJ2-7; D is undetermined. V dropped 6 bases and J dropped 5 bases, with 20 bases sitting between them. Germline V gene lookup returns CDR1 MDHEN and CDR2 SYDVKM. The CDR3 spans 15 residues. The CDR3 reads CASRPSPDDADEQYV. CDR3 in DNA: TGTGCCAGCAGGCCCTCCCCCGACGACGCGGACGAGCAGTACGTC.

This clone came up a few times. This rearrangement joins TRBV19 to TRBJ1-6, with unresolved D. CDR1 is LNHDA, CDR2 SQIVND, per germline (reference sequence). The V end lost 5 bases, the J end lost 7 bases, and 12 bases lay between the germline ends. The CDR3 sequence is 14 residues long. The CDR3 region is CASSAGLGNSPLHF. CDR3 bases: TGTGCCAGTAGTGCAGGACTGGGAAATTCACCCCTCCACTTT. Variable domain in full (rest from reference TRBV19 and TRBJ1-6): DGGITQSPKYLFRKEGQNVTLSCEQNLNHDAMYWYRQDPGQGLRLIYYSQIVNDFQKGDIAEGYSVSREKKESFPLTVTSAQKNPTAFYLCASSAGLGNSPLHFGNGTRLTVT.

V usage is TRBV4-3 and J usage is TRBJ2-7; no clear D gene. The CDR3 extends over 15 amino acids. Trimming cost V 1 base and J 2 bases, with 12 bases left between them. Germline CDR1 reads LGHNA; CDR2 reads YSLEER. This chain's CDR3 is CASSQGEGQAYEQYF. In DNA, the CDR3 is TGCGCCAGCAGCCAAGGCGAAGGGCAGGCCTACGAGCAGTACTTC.

The chain joins TRBV7-9 to TRBJ1-3, with a weak D call TRBD1 (6 bases). The CDR3 totals 16 residues. CDR1 is SEHNR, CDR2 FQNEAQ, per germline (reference sequence). V shed 6 bases and J shed 0 bases, with 15 bases lying between them. CDR3: CASSWTDLHSGNTIYF. Here the CDR3 DNA reads TGTGCCAGCAGTTGGACAGACCTCCACTCTGGAAACACCATATATTTT.

This rearrangement joins TRBV11-2 to TRBJ2-7; TRBD2 is a possible D gene (5 bases). Between the trimmed V and J ends, which lost 1 base and 6 bases, there was a span of 25 bases. Germline V gene data show CDR1 as SGHAT and CDR2 as FQNNGV. This CDR3 region has 18 residues. CDR3 protein: CASSLARVLQRGKCEQYF. As DNA, the CDR3 is TGTGCCAGCAGCTTAGCAAGGGTCCTCCAAAGAGGGAAATGCGAGCAGTACTTC.

The rearrangement uses TRBV4-1 and TRBJ1-3, with a tentative D call TRBD1 (5 bases). The CDR3 covers 15 residues. Deletions cut 0 bases from V and 3 bases from J, with 9 bases between. CDR1 and CDR2 (germline): MGHRA, YSYEKL. This chain's CDR3 is CASSQDPDSGNTIYF. The CDR3 bases are TGCGCCAGCAGCCAAGACCCAGACAGTGGAAACACCATATATTTT.

This clone came up once. CDR3 region: CASSLSPRLYSNQPQHF. In nucleotides, the CDR3 is TGTGCCAGCAGTTTAAGCCCGAGGCTGTATAGCAATCAGCCCCAGCATTTT. The chain links TRBV28 to TRBJ1-5; D remains ambiguous. Germline V gene data show CDR1 as MDHEN and CDR2 as SYDVKM. This CDR3 contains 17 residues. Trimming left V 2 bases short and J 0 bases short, with 14 bases between.

The chain carries TRBV7-8 and TRBJ2-7; perhaps TRBD2 as D (5 bases). The germline CDR1 and CDR2 sequences are SGHVS and FQNEAQ. The V gene lost 0 bases and the J gene lost 0 bases, with 15 bases spanning the gap. The CDR3 length is 17 residues. DNA for the CDR3: TGTGCCAGCAGCTTAGCGTTCGGAGGCCCCCTCTCCTACGAGCAGTACGTC. This sequence encodes CASSLAFGGPLSYEQYV.

J is TRBJ1-1 and V is TRBV28; possible D gene TRBD1, 6 bases. This CDR3 is built from 13 residues. Germline CDR1 MDHEN, CDR2 SYDVKM. Trimming removed 8 bases at V and 1 base at J, with 11 bases between. The CDR3 DNA sequence: TGTGCCAGCTCCCAGGGGACGAACACTGAAGCTTTCTTT. This gives the protein CASSQGTNTEAFF.

The CDR3 DNA reads TGTGCCAGCAGTTTATCCGAGGGGATGAACACTGAAGCTTTCTTT. The encoded protein is CASSLSEGMNTEAFF. This rearrangement joins TRBV27 to TRBJ1-1, with a weak D call TRBD1 (5 bases). Germline CDR1 is MNHEY and CDR2 is SMNVEV (reference sequence). This CDR3 contains 15 residues. The ends were cut back, 0 bases at V and 0 bases at J, with 8 bases in the middle.

V and J are TRBV28 and TRBJ1-2; D perhaps matches TRBD1 (5 bases). The length of the CDR3 is 14 residues. Germline CDR1 MDHEN, CDR2 SYDVKM. Trimming cost V 6 bases and J 4 bases, with 15 bases left between them. CDR3 in DNA: TGTGCCAGCAGCCTCAGGGCAGTTCGCTATGGCTACACCTTC. Protein: CASSLRAVRYGYTF.

The rearrangement joins TRBV29-1 to TRBJ2-7; D gene unclear. The CDR3 covers 13 residues. The germline CDR1 and CDR2 sequences are SQVTM and ANQGSEA. Deletions cut 2 bases from V and 2 bases from J, with 10 bases between. CDR3 nucleotide sequence: TGCAGCGTTGAAACCCCAGGAGCCTACGAGCAGTACTTC. It is translated as CSVETPGAYEQYF.

The chain links TRBV2 to TRBJ2-5, with D hard to call. The germline V gene has CDR1 SNHLY and CDR2 FYNNEI. The CDR3 consists of 12 residues. The germline V and J ends were trimmed by 6 bases and 5 bases, with 10 bases remaining between them. DNA of the CDR3: TGTGCCAGCAGAACTAATTGGGAGACCCAGTACTTC. It codes for CASRTNWETQYF.

The CDR3, as DNA: TGCGCCAGCAGCTTGGGAGGGGGGTTTCAGCCCCAGCATTTT. It codes for CASSLGGGFQPQHF. V gene TRBV5-1 combines with J gene TRBJ1-5, with D possibly being TRBD1 (6 bases). The germline gives CDR1 SGHRS, CDR2 YFSETQ. V lost 0 bases and J 6 bases, leaving 10 bases between the germline ends. The CDR3 is 14 residues long.

The chain combines TRBV2 with TRBJ2-7, with D hard to call. This CDR3 spans 14 amino acids. Between the trimmed V and J ends, which lost 3 bases and 4 bases, there was a span of 13 bases. Germline V CDR1 and CDR2: SNHLY, FYNNEI. CDR3 in amino acids: CASSDNIVVYEQYF. CDR3 DNA: TGTGCCAGCAGTGACAATATAGTCGTATACGAGCAGTACTTC.

This chain joins TRBV15 and TRBJ1-5; D unclear. The CDR3 totals 18 residues. V lost 0 bases, J lost 11 bases, and 26 bases lay in between. Germline values: CDR1 LNHNV, CDR2 YYDKDF (reference sequence). CDR3 amino acids: CATSRDRRGIPKYAAQHF. The CDR3 DNA sequence: TGTGCCACCAGCAGAGATCGGCGAGGCATACCTAAATATGCAGCCCAGCATTTT.

The chain has TRBV28 and TRBJ1-3; the D gene is possibly TRBD1 (6 bases). V was cut by 1 base and J by 4 bases, with 11 bases left in between. From germline, CDR1 is MDHEN and CDR2 SYDVKM. The CDR3 consists of 15 residues. The CDR3 DNA follows: TGTGCCAGCAGTTTATCCGGGGGGGCGGGAAACACCATATATTTT. This gives the protein CASSLSGGAGNTIYF.